Following are 23 T cell receptor beta chains from one sample sequenced in a study of neurological immune-mediated disorders. TCRdb processed the 5' RACE reads anew with MiXCR; each CDR3 protein has one entry. The sample includes approximately 38,000 distinct CDR3 sequences, around a tenth seen only once; the top ten take around 3.9%. Sequenced sample: CD4+ T cells from blood. These TCRs come from a woman in her 30s with HTLV-1-associated myelopathy (HAM/TSP).

This clonotype was detected ten times or more. The rearrangement uses TRBV10-3 and TRBJ1-4; D is undetermined. The CDR3 spans 13 residues. Trimming removed 4 bases from V and 7 bases from J, with 10 bases in between. Germline-derived CDR1 and CDR2 are ENHRY and SYGVKD. CDR3 residues: CAISAGPLEKLFF. CDR3 sequence (DNA): TGTGCCATCAGTGCCGGGCCCCTTGAAAAACTGTTTTTT.

This clonotype has at least ten counts. V gene TRBV7-8 combines with J gene TRBJ2-7, with D perhaps TRBD2 (5 bases). The CDR3 covers 15 residues. Per germline, CDR1 SGHVS and CDR2 FQNEAQ. V dropped 2 bases and J dropped 3 bases, with 14 bases sitting between them. For the CDR3, the DNA is TGTGCCAGCAGCTTAAGAAGAGGGTCGCACTACGAGCAGTACTTC. Its translation: CASSLRRGSHYEQYF.

This clonotype was recorded many times. V is TRBV6-5 and J is TRBJ1-1; D remains unclear. CDR1 and CDR2 (germline): MNHEY, SVGAGI. The V and J ends lost 5 bases and 1 base respectively, with 8 bases between them. The CDR3 covers 13 residues. CDR3 bases: TGTGCCAGCAGTCTACACAAGAACACTGAAGCTTTCTTT. Protein product: CASSLHKNTEAFF.

In its sample, this clonotype was seen many times. Since a much larger clone is just one base distant, this may be a read error. The chain has TRBV7-2 and TRBJ2-1, with no clear D. CDR1 is SGHTA and CDR2 is FQGNSA in the germline V gene. The CDR3 sequence is 11 residues long. The CDR3 coding sequence is TGTGCCAGCAGCCCAGAAAATGTGCAGTTCTTC. This encodes CASSPENVQFF.

There are many counts of this clonotype. The V and J genes are TRBV12-5 and TRBJ2-3; D is uncertain. The CDR3 sequence is 12 residues long. Trimming left V 5 bases short and J 9 bases short, with 12 bases between. Per germline, CDR1 LGHNT and CDR2 FRNRAP. The DNA for the CDR3 is TGTGCTAGTGGTCCCGAATCTACAACGCAGTATTTT. Its translation: CASGPESTTQYF.

This clonotype has ten or more counts. The CDR3 protein is CSASGGAWSNSPLHF. The CDR3 DNA reads TGCAGTGCTAGTGGGGGCGCATGGTCCAATTCACCCCTCCACTTT. This chain joins TRBV20-1 and TRBJ1-6, with D possibly TRBD1 on 6 matching bases. The CDR3 has 15 residues. The germline V gene encodes CDR1 DFQATT and CDR2 SNEGSKA (reference sequence). V was pared by 3 bases and J by 7 bases, with 16 bases between.

This clonotype was detected many times. This rearrangement joins TRBV20-1 to TRBJ1-1; TRBD1 might be the D (5 bases). Germline lookup yields CDR1 DFQATT and CDR2 SNEGSKA (reference sequence). The V end lost 3 bases, the J end lost 4 bases, and 12 bases lay between the germline ends. The CDR3 covers 13 residues. CDR3 amino acids: CSARAGSSTEAFF. In nucleotides, the CDR3 is TGCAGTGCTAGGGCAGGGAGCTCCACTGAAGCTTTCTTT.

This clonotype has at least ten counts. The genes are TRBV5-5 and TRBJ1-1; 7 bases are shared with TRBD1. This CDR3 region has 15 residues. Germline V gene data show CDR1 as SGHKS and CDR2 as YYEKEE (reference sequence). V was pared by 2 bases and J by 4 bases, with 8 bases of the junction left unmatched. The CDR3 protein is CASSFPPGGGTEAFF. The DNA for the CDR3 is TGTGCCAGCAGCTTCCCCCCAGGGGGTGGCACTGAAGCTTTCTTT.

The J gene is TRBJ2-2, the V gene TRBV29-1; D uncertain. V was shortened by 4 bases and J by 6 bases, with 6 bases between the two germline ends. In germline, CDR1 is SQVTM, CDR2 ANQGSEA. The CDR3 sequence is 11 residues long. Here the CDR3 DNA reads TGCAGCGTTGGAAATTCCGGGGAGCTGTTTTTT. As protein: CSVGNSGELFF.

This clonotype was seen ten or more times. The chain links TRBV20-1 to TRBJ1-1; unclear D gene. Trimming pared 1 base from V and 1 base from J, leaving 7 bases between. The CDR3 has 13 amino acids. Germline V lookup: CDR1 DFQATT, CDR2 SNEGSKA (reference sequence). The CDR3 bases are TGCAGTGCTAGAGCTGACGGGAACACTGAAGCTTTCTTT. It specifies CSARADGNTEAFF.

Ten or more counts support this clonotype. The rearrangement joins TRBV20-1 to TRBJ1-2, with TRBD1 matching over 9 bases. The CDR3 consists of 13 residues. J gave up 8 bases and V 5 bases, and 9 bases lay outside the gene matches. The germline gives CDR1 DFQATT, CDR2 SNEGSKA (reference sequence). The CDR3 region has the DNA TGCAGTGCTCATAGGGACAGGGCCGGGGGCTACACCTTC. Translated, it gives CSAHRDRAGGYTF.

By share, this clonotype counts as medium-sized. This chain links TRBV7-9 with TRBJ2-3; 7 nucleotides line up with TRBD2. The CDR3 runs 16 residues. With V trimmed by 5 bases and J by 0 bases, 8 bases remained unmatched. Germline CDR1 reads SEHNR; CDR2 reads FQNEAQ (reference sequence). The CDR3 sequence: CASSRSTSASTDTQYF. DNA of the CDR3: TGTGCCAGCAGCCGCAGTACTAGCGCTAGCACAGATACGCAGTATTTT.

This clonotype was seen at least ten times. The V and J genes are TRBV20-1 and TRBJ1-5; perhaps TRBD1 as D (5 bases). With 1 base removed from V and 1 base from J, the gap between germline ends came to 17 bases. Germline V CDR1 and CDR2: DFQATT, SNEGSKA (reference sequence). This CDR3 has 17 amino acids. CDR3 DNA: TGCAGTGCTAGAGTAACCGGTGGGGACGTCAGCAATCAGCCCCAGCATTTT. It encodes CSARVTGGDVSNQPQHF.

This CDR3 is CSASSREYYNEQFF. CDR3 nucleotide sequence: TGCAGTGCTAGCAGCAGGGAGTACTACAATGAGCAGTTCTTC. This chain joins TRBV20-1 and TRBJ2-1; D is tentatively TRBD1 or TRBD2 (5 bases each). V was clipped by 3 bases and J by 3 bases, with 12 bases between them. The CDR3 is 14 amino acids. Germline CDR1 and CDR2: DFQATT and SNEGSKA (reference sequence).

The CDR3 nucleotides read TGTGCCAGCAGCTCATGCAACATAGCAGAGACCCAGTACTTC. Encoded protein: CASSSCNIAETQYF. The chain is built from TRBV7-9 and TRBJ2-5, with D unclear. Trimming pared 4 bases from V and 4 bases from J, leaving 13 bases between. The CDR3 contains 14 residues. Germline lookup yields CDR1 SEHNR and CDR2 FQNEAQ (reference sequence).

This clonotype came up many times. The chain carries TRBV18 and TRBJ2-7; 7 bases line up with TRBD1. This CDR3 contains 14 residues. Germline V gene data show CDR1 as KGHSH and CDR2 as LQKENI. Trimming removed 8 bases from V and 2 bases from J; junction bases left unmatched: 9. The CDR3 nucleotides read TGTGCCAGCCACACGCATCAGGGGGCCTACGAGCAGTACTTC. Translation gives CASHTHQGAYEQYF.

The table lists this clonotype with a few counts. V gene TRBV19 combines with J gene TRBJ1-2; 12 bases line up with TRBD1. The CDR3 spans 14 residues. Germline assignment: CDR1 LNHDA and CDR2 SQIVND (reference sequence). After removal of 7 bases from V and 5 bases from J, the junction contained 5 bases not matched to a gene. CDR3 loop: CASNPGQGAYGYTF. CDR3 nucleotides: TGTGCCAGTAACCCGGGACAGGGGGCTTATGGCTACACCTTC.

A remark on this clonotype: Its ends do not fully match the called genes, so a read error is possible. The chain has TRBV7-6 and TRBJ1-5, with no clear D. The germline gives CDR1 SGHVS, CDR2 FNYEAQ. The CDR3 loop spans 14 amino acids. CDR3 nucleotides: TGTGCCAGCAGCCTTGACAATGGCAATAAGCCACAGCATTTT. Protein: CASSLDNGNKPQHF.

This clonotype was seen many times. CDR3 residues: CASSLEQGVTYEQYF. The CDR3 DNA follows: TGCGCCAGCAGCTTGGAACAGGGAGTGACCTACGAGCAGTACTTC. This sequence joins TRBV5-1 and TRBJ2-7; TRBD1 is a possible D gene (6 bases). This CDR3 region has 15 residues. The V end lost 0 bases, the J end lost 2 bases, and 12 bases lay between the germline ends. Per germline, CDR1 SGHRS and CDR2 YFSETQ.

This clonotype was found many times. This chain connects TRBV11-2 to TRBJ1-5; D unresolved. The germline CDR1 and CDR2 sequences are SGHAT and FQNNGV. Trimming cost V 3 bases and J 0 bases, with 3 bases left between them. The length of the CDR3 is 13 residues. In DNA form, the CDR3 reads TGTGCCAGCAGCTTCAGTAGCAATCAGCCCCAGCATTTT. This sequence encodes CASSFSSNQPQHF.

This clonotype was found many times. The V and J genes are TRBV20-1 and TRBJ2-5; tentative D call: TRBD1 (6 bases). V was trimmed by 2 bases and J by 5 bases, leaving 12 bases between them. The CDR3 is made up of 13 amino acids. In germline, CDR1 is DFQATT, CDR2 SNEGSKA (reference sequence). As DNA, the CDR3 is TGCAGTGCTAGAAGCCCGCAGGGGGAGACCCAGTACTTC. This encodes CSARSPQGETQYF.

The table lists this clonotype with many counts. A much larger clone differs from this one at a single base, so this may be a read error. The rearrangement joins TRBV20-1 to TRBJ2-3; D possibly uses TRBD1 or TRBD2 (6 bases each). V was trimmed by 4 bases and J by 7 bases, leaving 12 bases between them. The CDR3 is made up of 12 amino acids. From germline, CDR1 is DFQATT and CDR2 SNEGSKA (reference sequence). The CDR3, as DNA: TGCAGTGCTAATAGGGGGGATAATACGCAGTATTTT. Translated, it gives CSANRGDNTQYF.

This clonotype was seen at least ten times. The rearrangement joins TRBV6-6 to TRBJ1-5; TRBD1 is a possible D gene (5 bases). Germline V lookup: CDR1 MNHNY, CDR2 SVGAGI (reference sequence). Trimming left V 2 bases short and J 8 bases short, with 10 bases between. The CDR3 has 13 amino acids. CDR3 sequence reads: CASSYGGIEPQHF. The CDR3 DNA reads TGTGCCAGCAGTTACGGGGGGATCGAGCCCCAGCATTTT.